A single sample gave rise to the 6 T cell receptor beta chains below, sequenced in a study of blood T cell repertoires in COVID-19 (dated by TCRdb to 2020 to 2022). The protocol used for the library was the immunoSEQ multiplex PCR assay. Imported from immuneACCESS, the table was reduced by TCRdb to in-frame sequences with V and J called. These copies leave out some clones; in studies compared against another copy, an unresolved V gene accounts for under half, and the cause of the remainder is not known. The sample table records about 230,000 clones; 65% to 90% of these occur just once. The ten largest account for roughly 7% of the sample. Input material: peripheral blood. These receptors were taken from a woman aged 45-60 years with acute or convalescent COVID-19.

The rearrangement links TRBV6-6 to TRBJ1-2; 10 bases are shared with TRBD1. CDR1 and CDR2 from the germline V gene are MNHNY and SVGAGI (reference sequence). The length of the CDR3 is 14 residues. V lost 6 bases, J lost 8 bases, and 9 bases stayed unmatched. The CDR3 protein is CASRPPGQGPGYTF. CDR3 coding DNA: TGTGCCAGCAGACCTCCGGGACAGGGGCCGGGCTACACCTTC.

V is TRBV5-1 and J is TRBJ1-1; 9 positions match TRBD1. CDR1 and CDR2 (germline): SGHRS, YFSETQ. V lost 4 bases and J lost 5; bases outside the gene matches: 9. The length of the CDR3 is 15 residues. The CDR3 DNA is TGCGCCAGCAGCGGGGGACAGGGAGCAGTAACTGAAGCTTTCTTT. This sequence encodes CASSGGQGAVTEAFF.

The chain is built from TRBV13 and TRBJ1-1, with a tentative D call TRBD1 (6 bases). V gave up 4 bases and J gave up 4 bases, with 28 bases separating them. Germline V CDR1 and CDR2: PRHDT, FYEKMQ (reference sequence). The CDR3 contains 19 residues. CDR3 loop: CASSSRAPTNRVAGTEAFF. The CDR3 DNA follows: TGTGCCAGCAGCTCGAGAGCCCCCACAAACAGGGTCGCAGGCACTGAAGCTTTCTTT.

The V call is TRBV2, the J call TRBJ2-3, with D unclear. CDR1 is SNHLY, CDR2 FYNNEI, per germline. V was trimmed by 11 bases and J by 2 bases, leaving 20 bases between them. This CDR3 is built from 15 residues. CDR3 nucleotides: TGTGCCGGAGCAAGGCGGATGAAATCCACAGATACGCAGTATTTT. It codes for CAGARRMKSTDTQYF.

The chain recombines TRBV6-6 with TRBJ1-1; 10 bases fit TRBD1. From germline, CDR1 is MNHNY and CDR2 SVGAGI (reference sequence). The junction had 12 bases not matched to a gene; V was cut back by 5 bases and J by 0 bases. There are 18 residues in the CDR3. The CDR3 region is CASSPLDGQGGLNTEAFF. In nucleotides, the CDR3 is TGTGCCAGCAGTCCGCTTGACGGACAGGGGGGATTGAACACTGAAGCTTTCTTT.

This clone was picked up a small number of times. The chain couples TRBV5-1 to TRBJ1-4, with a weak D call TRBD1 (6 bases). This CDR3 spans 15 amino acids. With 2 bases removed from V and 12 bases from J, the gap between germline ends came to 20 bases. From germline, CDR1 is SGHRS and CDR2 YFSETQ. The CDR3 loop reads CASSFGGATQGELFF. The CDR3 DNA reads as TGCGCCAGCAGCTTCGGGGGGGCGACCCAAGGGGAACTGTTTTTT.